Following are 11 T cell receptor beta chains from one sample sequenced in a study of radiotherapy plus CTLA-4 blockade in lung cancer (dated by TCRdb to the late 2010s). The library was obtained by the immunoSEQ multiplex PCR assay. What TCRdb holds here is the immuneACCESS table cut down to in-frame rearrangements. Part of the clones is not present; checked against another copy, under half of the missing clones reflect an unresolved V gene, and the others are unexplained. The sample table records some 66,000 clones; about 83% of these occur just once. Approximately 4.1% of the sample is in the top ten clones. The sequencing used peripheral blood, collected from a patient treated with radiotherapy plus ipilimumab. The receptors stem from a human donor with non-small cell lung cancer who had a partial response to radiotherapy plus ipilimumab.

This clone was found a few times. V gene TRBV27 combines with J gene TRBJ1-1; maybe TRBD1 (5 bases). The CDR3 is made up of 17 amino acids. Trimming took 3 bases from V and 4 from J, leaving 21 bases between them. CDR1 is MNHEY and CDR2 is SMNVEV in the germline V gene (reference sequence). CDR3 residues: CASSFSAGQDTGTEAFF. CDR3 coding DNA: TGTGCCAGCAGTTTTTCGGCAGGGCAGGACACGGGCACTGAAGCTTTCTTT.

V usage is TRBV10-1 and J usage is TRBJ2-7; D possibly corresponds to TRBD2 (6 bases). CDR3 length: 15 amino acids. Germline CDR1 WNHNN, CDR2 SYGVQD (reference sequence). V lost 2 bases, J lost 4 bases, and 15 bases lay in between. As DNA, the CDR3 is TGCGCCAGCAGTGAGAGTGTACTCGCGGGATACGAGCAGTACTTC. Translation gives CASSESVLAGYEQYF.

This chain connects TRBV6-6 to TRBJ2-1, with D possibly being TRBD2 (5 bases). The length of the CDR3 is 14 residues. Germline CDR1 MNHNY, CDR2 SVGAGI (reference sequence). With 7 bases removed from V and 3 bases from J, the gap between germline ends came to 13 bases. CDR3 sequence reads: CASNGLALYNEQFF. The CDR3 DNA sequence: TGTGCCAGCAACGGCCTAGCACTCTACAATGAGCAGTTCTTC.

The chain joins TRBV2 to TRBJ2-5; no reliable D call. The end of the DNA is better explained by TRBJ2-7, so the J call may be wrong. The CDR3 has 13 residues. CDR1 and CDR2 (germline): SNHLY, FYNNEI. The CDR3: CASSVLQTYEQYF. The DNA of the CDR3 is TGTGCCAGCAGTGTGCTACAGACCTACGAGCAGTACTTC.

This chain uses TRBV2 with TRBJ2-2; 7 bases fit TRBD2. In germline, CDR1 is SNHLY, CDR2 FYNNEI. V lost 2 bases to trimming and J lost 4 bases; unmatched junction nucleotides: 7. CDR3 length: 16 amino acids. The CDR3 DNA is TGTGCCAGCAGTGAAAATCGCGGGGGTAGCACCGGGGAGCTGTTTTTT. Translated, it gives CASSENRGGSTGELFF.

This clone came up once. The chain employs TRBV28 and TRBJ2-7, with 8 bases fitting TRBD2. J was trimmed by 2 bases and V by 6 bases; bases with no gene match: 3. Germline loops: CDR1 MDHEN, CDR2 SYDVKM. CDR3 length equals 13 residues. The CDR3 DNA reads as TGTGCCAGCAGGACTAGCGTCCCCTACGAGCAGTACTTC. This codes for CASRTSVPYEQYF.

The V and J genes are TRBV5-4 and TRBJ1-2; a weak D match, TRBD1 (5 bases). The V end lost 2 bases, the J end lost 1 base, and 9 bases lay between the germline ends. CDR3 size: 14 residues. Germline assignment: CDR1 SGHNT and CDR2 YYREEE (reference sequence). The CDR3 nucleotides read TGTGCCAGCAGCTTCGGAGGGGTTAACTATGGCTACACCTTC. Encoded protein: CASSFGGVNYGYTF.

The V call is TRBV7-3, the J call TRBJ2-3; 7 bases fit TRBD2. Looked up from germline, CDR1 is SGHTA and CDR2 is FQGTGA. This CDR3 region has 17 residues. J was trimmed by 3 bases and V by 5 bases; bases with no gene match: 14. DNA for the CDR3: TGTGCCAGCAGCCCTATAATAGGGCCTAGCGGAACAGATACGCAGTATTTT. As protein: CASSPIIGPSGTDTQYF.

The V gene is TRBV11-3, the J gene TRBJ2-1; D is perhaps TRBD2 (5 bases). The CDR3 extends over 14 amino acids. Between the trimmed V and J ends, which lost 5 bases and 5 bases, there was a span of 13 bases. Germline CDR1 reads SGHNT; CDR2 reads YENEEA. The CDR3 is CASSRREQDNEQFF. CDR3 coding DNA: TGTGCCAGCAGCCGACGGGAACAAGACAATGAGCAGTTCTTC.

V and J are TRBV28 and TRBJ1-4; D is perhaps TRBD1 (5 bases). V lost 6 bases to trimming and J lost 8 bases, with 16 bases between them. CDR1 MDHEN and CDR2 SYDVKM come from the germline V gene. The CDR3 length is 14 residues. This chain's CDR3 is CASSPTGLGEKLFF. The CDR3 nucleotides are TGTGCCAGCAGCCCTACAGGATTAGGGGAAAAACTGTTTTTT.

This chain joins TRBV6-5 and TRBJ1-2, with D perhaps matching TRBD1 (5 bases). CDR3 length equals 15 residues. Trimming cost V 0 bases and J 6 bases, with 14 bases left between them. Germline CDR1 is MNHEY and CDR2 is SVGAGI. The CDR3 sequence is CASSYSAGRPNGYTF. Written as DNA, the CDR3 is TGTGCCAGCAGTTACTCGGCGGGGCGACCGAATGGCTACACCTTC.